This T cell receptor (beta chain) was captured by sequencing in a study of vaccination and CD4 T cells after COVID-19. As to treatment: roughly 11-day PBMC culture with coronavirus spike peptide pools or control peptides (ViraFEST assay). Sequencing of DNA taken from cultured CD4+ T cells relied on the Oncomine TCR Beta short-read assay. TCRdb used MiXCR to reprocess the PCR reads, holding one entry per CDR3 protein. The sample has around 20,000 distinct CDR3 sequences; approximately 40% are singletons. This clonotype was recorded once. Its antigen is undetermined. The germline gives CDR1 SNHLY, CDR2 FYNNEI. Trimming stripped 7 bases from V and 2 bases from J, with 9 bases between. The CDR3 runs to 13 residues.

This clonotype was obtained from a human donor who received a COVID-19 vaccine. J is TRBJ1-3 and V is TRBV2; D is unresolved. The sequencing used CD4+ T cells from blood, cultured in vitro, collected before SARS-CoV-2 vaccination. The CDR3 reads CASTRTAGNTIYF. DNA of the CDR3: TGTGCCAGCACCCGGACTGCTGGAAACACCATATATTTT.